Listed below are T cell receptor delta chains from one sample, sequenced in a study of gamma-delta chains in newborns, infants, children. TCRdb redid clone calling on the reads using CATT. In the table there are a few thousand delta-chain clones, approximately 3% of which are singletons. The sample was blood. Source of these receptors: a child who was a newborn, infant or young child, either healthy, febrile or measles-vaccinated (not recorded which). Each CDR3 is given with its conserved first and last residue. The order of the fields is CDR3 DNA, CDR3 protein, V gene, J gene, D gene, clone size, CDR3 length. A D gene is named only where the DNA matches it firmly. The listing skips clone size in some rows; elsewhere it reads once, few, many or a size class.

TGTGCCTGTGACATACTGGGGGATACAGCACAACTCTTCTTT,CACDILGDTAQLFF,TRDV2,TRDJ2,TRDD3,large,14
TGTGCTCTTGGGGAAATCTCCTACGTAAGTGGGGCTTATCAGGGGACCGATAAACTCATCTTT,CALGEISYVSGAYQGTDKLIF,TRDV1,TRDJ1,-,few,21
TGTGCCTGCGACACCCGGGGGATAAGCTCCTGGGACACCCGACAGATGTTTTTC,CACDTRGISSWDTRQMFF,TRDV2,TRDJ3,TRDD3,few,18
TGTGCCCGCGGCACGGGTCTGGGGGATACGCGTCCCGATAAACTCATCTTT,CARGTGLGDTRPDKLIF,TRDV2,TRDJ1,TRDD3,few,17
TGTGCCTGTGACCCCATCCTGACTGGGGATACAGGAGCCTGGGACACCCGACAGATGTTTTTC,CACDPILTGDTGAWDTRQMFF,TRDV2,TRDJ3,TRDD3,few,21
TGTGCCTGTGACATACTGGGGGATCCTACGGGGACAGCACAACTCTTCTTT,CACDILGDPTGTAQLFF,TRDV2,TRDJ2,TRDD3,-,17
TGTGCTCTTGGGGACCGGGGGGACACGACGCCTGGACGAGACTGGGGGACTTCACCCGATAAACTCATCTTT,CALGDRGDTTPGRDWGTSPDKLIF,TRDV1,TRDJ1,TRDD3,few,24
TGTGCCTGTGACACTGGGGGTCCCGGCACCCGACAGATGTTTTTC,CACDTGGPGTRQMFF,TRDV2,TRDJ3,-,-,15
TGTGCCTGTGACACCGTATACCCGAGCTCCTGGGACACCCGACAGATGTTTTTC,CACDTVYPSSWDTRQMFF,TRDV2,TRDJ3,-,medium-sized,18
TGTGCCTGTGACACTGGGGGATACGGACCCCTGATCTTT,CACDTGGYGPLIF,TRDV2,TRDJ4,TRDD3,-,13
TGTGCCTTTAAGTGGGGGGATAATCCCCTATCCCCGCTTGAGGCTAAGAATAAACTCATCTTT,CAFKWGDNPLSPLEAKNKLIF,TRDV3,TRDJ1,TRDD3,medium-sized,21
TGTGCCTGTGACACTCTACTGGGGGATACCGATAAACTCATCTTT,CACDTLLGDTDKLIF,TRDV2,TRDJ1,TRDD3,large,15
TGTGCCTGTGACACCGTTGGGACACGCTCCTGGGACACCCGACAGATGTTTTTC,CACDTVGTRSWDTRQMFF,TRDV2,TRDJ3,-,many,18
TGTGCCTGTGACAGTCTGGGGGCTACGCTCTGGGACACCCGACAGATGTTTTTC,CACDSLGATLWDTRQMFF,TRDV2,TRDJ3,TRDD3,-,18